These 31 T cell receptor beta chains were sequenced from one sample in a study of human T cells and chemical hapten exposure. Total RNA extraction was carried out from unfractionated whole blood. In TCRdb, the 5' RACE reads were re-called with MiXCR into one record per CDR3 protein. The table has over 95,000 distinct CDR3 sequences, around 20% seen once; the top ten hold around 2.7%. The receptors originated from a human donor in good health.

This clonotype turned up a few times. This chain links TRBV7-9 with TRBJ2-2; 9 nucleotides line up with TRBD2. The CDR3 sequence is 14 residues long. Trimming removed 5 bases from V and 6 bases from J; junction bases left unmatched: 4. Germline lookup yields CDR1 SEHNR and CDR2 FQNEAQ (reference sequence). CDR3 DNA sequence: TGTGCCAGCAGCCCGCGGACTAGCGCCGGGGAGCTGTTTTTT. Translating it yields CASSPRTSAGELFF.

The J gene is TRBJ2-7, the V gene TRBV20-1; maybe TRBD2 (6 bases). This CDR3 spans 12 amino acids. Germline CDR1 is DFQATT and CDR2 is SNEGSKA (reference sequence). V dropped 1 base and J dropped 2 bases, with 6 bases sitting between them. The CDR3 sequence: CSARGLAYEQYF. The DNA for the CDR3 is TGCAGTGCTAGAGGACTAGCCTACGAGCAGTACTTC.

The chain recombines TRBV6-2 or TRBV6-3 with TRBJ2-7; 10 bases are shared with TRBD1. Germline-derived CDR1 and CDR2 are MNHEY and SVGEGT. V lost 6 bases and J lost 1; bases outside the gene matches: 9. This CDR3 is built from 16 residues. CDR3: CASRQPPGQGSYEQYF. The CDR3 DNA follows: TGTGCCAGCAGGCAACCTCCGGGACAGGGGTCCTACGAGCAGTACTTC.

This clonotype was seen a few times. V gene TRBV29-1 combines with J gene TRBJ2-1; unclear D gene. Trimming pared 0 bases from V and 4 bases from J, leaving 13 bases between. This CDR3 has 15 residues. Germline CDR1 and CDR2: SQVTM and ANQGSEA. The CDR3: CSVEERVPQYNEQFF. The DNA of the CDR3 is TGCAGCGTTGAAGAAAGGGTGCCCCAGTACAATGAGCAGTTCTTC.

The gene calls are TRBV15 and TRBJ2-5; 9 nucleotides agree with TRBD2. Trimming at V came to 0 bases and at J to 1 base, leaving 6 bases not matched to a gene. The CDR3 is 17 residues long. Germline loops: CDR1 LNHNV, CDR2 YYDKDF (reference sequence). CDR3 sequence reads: CATSRDLAGPPQETQYF. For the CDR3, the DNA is TGTGCCACCAGCAGAGACCTAGCGGGGCCCCCCCAAGAGACCCAGTACTTC.

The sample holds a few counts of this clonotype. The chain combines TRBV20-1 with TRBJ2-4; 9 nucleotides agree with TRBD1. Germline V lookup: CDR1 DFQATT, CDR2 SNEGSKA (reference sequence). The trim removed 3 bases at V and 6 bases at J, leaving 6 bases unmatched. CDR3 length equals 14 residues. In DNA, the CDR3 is TGCAGTGCTAGCTTTAGGACAGGGGTAAACATTCAGTACTTC. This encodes CSASFRTGVNIQYF.

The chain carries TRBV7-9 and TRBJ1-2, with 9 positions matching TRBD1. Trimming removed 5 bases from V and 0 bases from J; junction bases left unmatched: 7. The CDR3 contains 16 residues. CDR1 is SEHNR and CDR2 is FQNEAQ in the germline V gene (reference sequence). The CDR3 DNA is TGTGCCAGCAGCCATTTGGGACAGGGCCCTAACTATGGCTACACCTTC. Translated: CASSHLGQGPNYGYTF. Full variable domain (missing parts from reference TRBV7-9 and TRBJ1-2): DTGVSQNPRHKITKRGQNVTFRCDPISEHNRLYWYRQTLGQGPEFLTYFQNEAQLEKSRLLSDRFSAERPKGSFSTLEIQRTEQGDSAMYLCASSHLGQGPNYGYTFGSGTRLTVV.

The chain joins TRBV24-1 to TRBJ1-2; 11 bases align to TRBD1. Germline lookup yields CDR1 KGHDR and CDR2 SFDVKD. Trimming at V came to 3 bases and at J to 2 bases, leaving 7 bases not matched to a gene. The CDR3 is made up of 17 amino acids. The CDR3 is CATSDRGQGARNYGYTF. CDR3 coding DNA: TGTGCCACCAGTGATCGCGGACAGGGGGCTAGAAACTATGGCTACACCTTC.

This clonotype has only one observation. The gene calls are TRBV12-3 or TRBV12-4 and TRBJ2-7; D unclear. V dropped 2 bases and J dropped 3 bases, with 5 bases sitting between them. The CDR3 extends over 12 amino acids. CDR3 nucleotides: TGTGCCAGCAGTTTATACAGCTACGAGCAGTACTTC. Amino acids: CASSLYSYEQYF.

CDR3 nucleotides: TGCGCCAGCAGCCCGATTGCGGCGACCTACAATGAGCAGTTCTTC. The encoded protein is CASSPIAATYNEQFF. The chain carries TRBV5-1 and TRBJ2-1; D gene uncertain. This CDR3 contains 15 residues. Germline V gene sequence: CDR1 SGHRS, CDR2 YFSETQ. The V gene lost 4 bases and the J gene lost 2 bases, with 13 bases spanning the gap.

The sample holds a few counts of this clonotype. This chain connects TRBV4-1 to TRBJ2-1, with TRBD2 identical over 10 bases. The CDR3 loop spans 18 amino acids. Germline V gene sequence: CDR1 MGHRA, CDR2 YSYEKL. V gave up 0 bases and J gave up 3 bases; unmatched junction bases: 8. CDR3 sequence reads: CASSQEGAGGVDYNEQFF. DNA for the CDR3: TGCGCCAGCAGCCAAGAAGGAGCGGGAGGGGTAGACTACAATGAGCAGTTCTTC.

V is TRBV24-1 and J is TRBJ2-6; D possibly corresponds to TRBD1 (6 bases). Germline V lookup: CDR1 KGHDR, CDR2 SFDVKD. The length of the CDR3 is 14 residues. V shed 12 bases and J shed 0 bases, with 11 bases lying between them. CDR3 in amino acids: CASGQNSGANVLTF. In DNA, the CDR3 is TGTGCCTCCGGACAGAACTCTGGGGCCAACGTCCTGACTTTC.

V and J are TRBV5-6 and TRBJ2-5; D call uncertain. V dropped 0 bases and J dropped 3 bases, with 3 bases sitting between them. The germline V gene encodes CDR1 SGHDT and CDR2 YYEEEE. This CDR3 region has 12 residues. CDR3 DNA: TGTGCCAGCAGCTTGGTAGAAGAGACCCAGTACTTC. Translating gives CASSLVEETQYF.

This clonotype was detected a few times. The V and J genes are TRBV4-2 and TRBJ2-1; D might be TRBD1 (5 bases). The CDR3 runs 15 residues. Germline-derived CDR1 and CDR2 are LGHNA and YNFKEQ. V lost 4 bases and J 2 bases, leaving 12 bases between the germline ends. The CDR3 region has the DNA TGTGCCAGCAGCCCCAGGGTAGTGGCCTACAATGAGCAGTTCTTC. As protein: CASSPRVVAYNEQFF.

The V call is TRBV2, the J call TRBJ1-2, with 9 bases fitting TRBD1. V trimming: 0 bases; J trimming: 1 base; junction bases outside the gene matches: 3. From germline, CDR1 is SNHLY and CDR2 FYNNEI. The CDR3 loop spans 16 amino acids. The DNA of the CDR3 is TGTGCCAGCAGTGAAGCAGGGACAGGGATTAACTATGGCTACACCTTC. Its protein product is CASSEAGTGINYGYTF.

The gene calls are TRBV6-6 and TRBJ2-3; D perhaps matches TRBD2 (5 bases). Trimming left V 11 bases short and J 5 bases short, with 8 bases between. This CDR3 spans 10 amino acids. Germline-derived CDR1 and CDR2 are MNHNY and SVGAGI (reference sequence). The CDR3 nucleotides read TGTGCCGTCGAGGGAGATACGCAGTATTTT. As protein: CAVEGDTQYF.

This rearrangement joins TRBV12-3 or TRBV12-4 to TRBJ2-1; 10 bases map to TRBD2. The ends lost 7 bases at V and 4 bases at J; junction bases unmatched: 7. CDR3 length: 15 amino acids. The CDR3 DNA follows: TGTGCCAGCACCCCCGTAGCGGGAGGTTACAATGAGCAGTTCTTC. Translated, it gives CASTPVAGGYNEQFF.

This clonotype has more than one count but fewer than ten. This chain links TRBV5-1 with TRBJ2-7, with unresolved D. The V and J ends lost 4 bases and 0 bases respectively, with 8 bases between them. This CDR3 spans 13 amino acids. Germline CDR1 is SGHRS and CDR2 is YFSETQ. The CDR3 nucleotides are TGCGCCAGCAGCGACCCTCCCTCCTACGAGCAGTACTTC. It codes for CASSDPPSYEQYF.

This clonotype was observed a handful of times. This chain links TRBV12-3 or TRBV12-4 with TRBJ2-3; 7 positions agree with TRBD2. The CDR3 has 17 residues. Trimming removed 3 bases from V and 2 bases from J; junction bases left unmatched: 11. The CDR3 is CASSLWASGDFTDTQYF. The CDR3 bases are TGTGCCAGCAGTTTGTGGGCCAGCGGGGATTTCACAGATACGCAGTATTTT.

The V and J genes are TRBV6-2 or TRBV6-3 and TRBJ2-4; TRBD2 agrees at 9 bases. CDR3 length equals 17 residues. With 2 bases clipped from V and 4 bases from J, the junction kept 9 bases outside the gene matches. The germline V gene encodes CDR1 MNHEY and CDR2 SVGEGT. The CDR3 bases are TGTGCCAGCAGTTACAGCCTAGCGGGACGAGGGAAAAACATTCAGTACTTC. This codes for CASSYSLAGRGKNIQYF.

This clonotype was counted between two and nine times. CDR3 sequence reads: CASSASTGMNTEAFF. The CDR3 nucleotides are TGTGCCAGCAGCGCATCGACAGGTATGAACACTGAAGCTTTCTTT. The chain links TRBV2 to TRBJ1-1; possible D gene TRBD1, 6 bases. V was shortened by 6 bases and J by 0 bases, with 14 bases between the two germline ends. CDR1 is SNHLY, CDR2 FYNNEI, per germline. CDR3 length: 15 residues.

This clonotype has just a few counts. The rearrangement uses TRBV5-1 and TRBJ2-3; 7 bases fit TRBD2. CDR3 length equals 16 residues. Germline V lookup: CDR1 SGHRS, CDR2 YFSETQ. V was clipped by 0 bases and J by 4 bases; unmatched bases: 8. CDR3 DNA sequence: TGCGCCAGCAGCTTGGCTGGACTAGGCACACCAGATACGCAGTATTTT. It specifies CASSLAGLGTPDTQYF.

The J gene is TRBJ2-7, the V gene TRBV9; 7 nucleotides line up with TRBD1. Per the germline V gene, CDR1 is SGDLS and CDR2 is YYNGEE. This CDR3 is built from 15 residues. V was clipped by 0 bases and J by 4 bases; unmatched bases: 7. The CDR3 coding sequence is TGTGCCAGCAGCGTAGGCCCCGGGACAGCATACGAGCAGTACTTC. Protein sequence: CASSVGPGTAYEQYF.

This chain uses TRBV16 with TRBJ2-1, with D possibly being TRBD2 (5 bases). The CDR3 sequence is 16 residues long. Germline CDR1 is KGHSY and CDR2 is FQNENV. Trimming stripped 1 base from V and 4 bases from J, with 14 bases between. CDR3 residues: CASSQLSGRPYNEQFF. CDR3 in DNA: TGTGCCAGCAGCCAATTAAGTGGGAGACCGTACAATGAGCAGTTCTTC.

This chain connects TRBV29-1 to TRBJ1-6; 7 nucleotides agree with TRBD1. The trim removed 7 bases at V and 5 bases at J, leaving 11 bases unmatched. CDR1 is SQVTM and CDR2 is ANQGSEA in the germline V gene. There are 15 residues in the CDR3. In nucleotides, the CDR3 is TGCAGCGCTTCGACAGGGCCCTCAGATAATTCACCCCTCCACTTT. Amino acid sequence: CSASTGPSDNSPLHF.

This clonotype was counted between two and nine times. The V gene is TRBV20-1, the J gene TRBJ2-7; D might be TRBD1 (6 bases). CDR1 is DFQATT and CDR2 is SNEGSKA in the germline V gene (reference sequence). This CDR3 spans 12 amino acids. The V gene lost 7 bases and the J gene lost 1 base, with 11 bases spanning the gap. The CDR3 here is CSVDSPSYEQYF. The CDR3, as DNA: TGCAGTGTGGACAGTCCGTCCTACGAGCAGTACTTC.

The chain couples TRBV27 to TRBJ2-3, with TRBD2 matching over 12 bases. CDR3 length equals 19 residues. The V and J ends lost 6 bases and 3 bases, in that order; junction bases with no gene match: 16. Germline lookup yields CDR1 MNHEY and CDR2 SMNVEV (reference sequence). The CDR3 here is CASRLGPGWTSGATDTQYF. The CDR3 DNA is TGTGCCAGCAGACTCGGACCGGGATGGACTAGCGGGGCTACAGATACGCAGTATTTT.

The CDR3 protein is CASSAFYEQYF. CDR3 nucleotide sequence: TGCGCCAGCAGCGCCTTCTACGAGCAGTACTTC. This sequence joins TRBV5-1 and TRBJ2-7, with D uncertain. Germline assignment: CDR1 SGHRS and CDR2 YFSETQ. CDR3 length equals 11 residues. V was trimmed by 4 bases and J by 3 bases, leaving 5 bases between them. The complete variable domain, with remaining parts taken from reference TRBV5-1 and TRBJ2-7, reads KAGVTQTPRYLIKTRGQQVTLSCSPISGHRSVSWYQQTPGQGLQFLFEYFSETQRNKGNFPGRFSGRQFSNSRSEMNVSTLELGDSALYLCASSAFYEQYFGPGTRLTVT.

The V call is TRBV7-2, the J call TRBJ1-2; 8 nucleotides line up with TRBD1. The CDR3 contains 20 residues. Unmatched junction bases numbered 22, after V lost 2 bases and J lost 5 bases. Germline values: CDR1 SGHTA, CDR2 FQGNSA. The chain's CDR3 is CASSLTSLPGGAPPEYGYTF. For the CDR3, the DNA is TGTGCCAGCAGCTTAACGTCACTCCCAGGGGGCGCCCCCCCGGAGTATGGCTACACCTTC.

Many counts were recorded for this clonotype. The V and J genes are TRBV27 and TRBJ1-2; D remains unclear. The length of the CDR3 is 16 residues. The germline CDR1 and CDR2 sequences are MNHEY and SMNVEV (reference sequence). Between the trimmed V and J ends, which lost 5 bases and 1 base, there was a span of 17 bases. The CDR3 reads CASSPVGFWDNYGYTF. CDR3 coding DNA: TGTGCCAGCAGTCCAGTAGGGTTCTGGGATAACTATGGCTACACCTTC.

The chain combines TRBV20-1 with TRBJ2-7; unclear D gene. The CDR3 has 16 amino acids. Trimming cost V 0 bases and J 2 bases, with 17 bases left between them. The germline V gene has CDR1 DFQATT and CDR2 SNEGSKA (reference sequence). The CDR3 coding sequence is TGCAGTGCTAGAGATGATGTGGGCACAACTACCTACGAGCAGTACTTC. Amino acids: CSARDDVGTTTYEQYF.